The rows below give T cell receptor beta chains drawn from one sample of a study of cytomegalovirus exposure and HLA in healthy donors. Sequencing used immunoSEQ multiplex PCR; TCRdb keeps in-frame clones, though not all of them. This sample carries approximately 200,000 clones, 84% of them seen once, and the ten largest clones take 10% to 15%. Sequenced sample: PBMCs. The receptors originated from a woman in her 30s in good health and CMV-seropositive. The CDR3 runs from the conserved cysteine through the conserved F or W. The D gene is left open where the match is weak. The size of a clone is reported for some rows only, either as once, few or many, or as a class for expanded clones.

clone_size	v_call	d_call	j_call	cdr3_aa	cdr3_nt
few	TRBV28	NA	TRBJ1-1	CASSSRRGTEAFF	TGTGCCAGCAGTTCGCGGCGTGGCACTGAAGCTTTCTTT
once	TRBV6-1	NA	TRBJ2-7	CASSARQVPYEQYF	TGTGCCAGCAGCGCCAGACAGGTCCCATACGAGCAGTACTTC
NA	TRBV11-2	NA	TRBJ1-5	CASSLIGGNQPQHF	TGTGCCAGCAGCTTGATAGGGGGCAATCAGCCCCAGCATTTT
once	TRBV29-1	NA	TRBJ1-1	CSVPLGPNTEAFF	TGCAGCGTTCCCTTGGGGCCGAACACTGAAGCTTTCTTT
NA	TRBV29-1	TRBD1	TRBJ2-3	CSVSAGGDYHTDTQYF	TGCAGCGTGTCGGCAGGGGGCGACTACCACACAGATACGCAGTATTTT
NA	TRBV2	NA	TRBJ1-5	CASSAWTDSNQPQHF	TGTGCCAGCAGCGCTTGGACAGATAGCAATCAGCCCCAGCATTTT
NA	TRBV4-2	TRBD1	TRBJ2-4	CASSIRTGGNIQYF	TGTGCCAGCAGCATCCGGACAGGGGGAAACATTCAGTACTTC
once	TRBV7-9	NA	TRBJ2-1	CASSFLRDSLDNEQFF	TGTGCCAGCAGCTTCCTCCGGGACTCCCTGGATAATGAGCAGTTCTTC
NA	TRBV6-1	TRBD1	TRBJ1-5	CASRDRGGDQPQHF	TGTGCCAGCAGGGACAGGGGCGGGGATCAGCCCCAGCATTTT
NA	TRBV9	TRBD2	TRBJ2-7	CASSPRDYSSYEQYF	TGTGCCAGCAGCCCGCGGGACTACAGCTCCTACGAGCAGTACTTC
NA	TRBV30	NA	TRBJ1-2	CAWSAVTGLYGYTF	TGTGCCTGGAGTGCAGTTACAGGGCTCTATGGCTACACCTTC
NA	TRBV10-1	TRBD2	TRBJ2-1	CASSDLRTSGSGDEQFF	TGCGCCAGCAGTGACCTACGGACTAGCGGGAGTGGGGATGAGCAGTTCTTC
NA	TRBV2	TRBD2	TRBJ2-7	CASSTYSGPTYEQYF	TGTGCCAGCAGTACCTATAGCGGGCCTACCTACGAGCAGTACTTC
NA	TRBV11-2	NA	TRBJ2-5	CASSLARQETQYF	TGTGCCAGCAGCTTAGCGAGGCAAGAGACCCAGTACTTC
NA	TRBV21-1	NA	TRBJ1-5	CAQHLTGIVSNQPQHF	TGTGCCCAGCACTTAACAGGGATCGTTAGCAATCAGCCCCAGCATTTT
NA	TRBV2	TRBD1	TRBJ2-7	CASSKDRVGYEQYF	TGTGCCAGCAGTAAAGACAGGGTAGGCTACGAGCAGTACTTC
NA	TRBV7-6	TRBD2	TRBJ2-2	CASSLSGSPTGELFF	TGTGCCAGCAGCCTCAGCGGGAGCCCAACCGGGGAGCTGTTTTTT
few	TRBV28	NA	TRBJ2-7	CASSLAGAYEQYF	TGTGCCAGCAGCCTCGCGGGGGCATACGAGCAGTACTTC
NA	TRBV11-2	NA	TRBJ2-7	CASSSVGLLYEQYF	TGTGCCAGCAGCTCTGTCGGGTTGCTCTACGAGCAGTACTTC
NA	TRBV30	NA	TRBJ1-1	CAWSVRIVRRTEAFF	TGTGCCTGGAGTGTACGTATAGTCCGCCGTACTGAAGCTTTCTTT
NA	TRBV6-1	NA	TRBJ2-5	CASSEGAVLETQYF	TGTGCCAGCAGTGAAGGGGCAGTCTTGGAGACCCAGTACTTC
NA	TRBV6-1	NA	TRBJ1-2	CASSEARGLQGYTF	TGTGCCAGCAGTGAAGCGAGAGGTTTGCAGGGCTACACCTTC
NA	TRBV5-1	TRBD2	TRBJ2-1	CASSRLAGGPNEQFF	TGCGCCAGCAGCCGACTAGCGGGAGGGCCTAATGAGCAGTTCTTC
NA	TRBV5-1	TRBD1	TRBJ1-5	CASSSGTGTGQPQHF	TGCGCCAGCAGCTCTGGGACAGGCACGGGTCAGCCCCAGCATTTT
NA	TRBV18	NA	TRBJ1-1	CASSPLDSIEAFF	TGTGCCAGCTCACCCTTGGACAGTATTGAAGCTTTCTTT
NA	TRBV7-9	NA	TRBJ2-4	CASSLGAGAQNIQYF	TGTGCCAGCAGCTTAGGGGCCGGCGCACAAAACATTCAGTACTTC
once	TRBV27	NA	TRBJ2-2	CASSLIGGTGELFF	TGTGCCAGCAGTTTGATAGGGGGAACCGGGGAGCTGTTTTTT
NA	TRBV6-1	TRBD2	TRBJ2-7	CASSAPAGSTYEQYF	TGTGCCAGCAGTGCGCCAGCGGGGTCCACCTACGAGCAGTACTTC
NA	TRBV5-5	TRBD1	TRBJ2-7	CASSLTGFFDEQYF	TGTGCCAGCAGCCTGACAGGGTTTTTCGACGAGCAGTACTTC
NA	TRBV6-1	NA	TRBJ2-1	CASSGLAGSSEQFF	TGTGCCAGCAGTGGGCTAGCTGGATCCAGTGAGCAGTTCTTC
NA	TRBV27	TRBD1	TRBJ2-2	CASSSRTTGGLAGELFF	TGTGCCAGCAGTTCCCGAACCACAGGGGGGTTGGCCGGGGAGCTGTTTTTT
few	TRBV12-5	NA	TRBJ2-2	CASERDTNTGELFF	TGTGCTAGCGAACGGGACACGAACACCGGGGAGCTGTTTTTT
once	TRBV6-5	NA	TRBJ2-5	CASSWRRAGETQYF	TGTGCCAGCAGTTGGAGAAGAGCTGGGGAGACCCAGTACTTC
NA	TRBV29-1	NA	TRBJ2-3	CSVGRGQPQDTQYF	TGCAGCGTTGGGAGGGGTCAGCCCCAAGATACGCAGTATTTT
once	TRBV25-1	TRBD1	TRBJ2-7	CASSWDRVDYEQYF	TGTGCCAGCAGCTGGGACAGGGTCGACTACGAGCAGTACTTC
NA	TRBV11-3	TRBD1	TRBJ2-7	CASSDRVTYEQYF	TGTGCCAGCAGTGACAGGGTTACCTACGAGCAGTACTTC
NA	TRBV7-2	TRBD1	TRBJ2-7	CASREGTGGPYEQYF	TGTGCCAGCAGAGAAGGGACAGGGGGACCCTACGAGCAGTACTTC
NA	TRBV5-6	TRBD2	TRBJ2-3	CASRGRTSGTTDTQYF	TGTGCCAGCAGGGGAAGGACTAGCGGGACGACAGATACGCAGTATTTT
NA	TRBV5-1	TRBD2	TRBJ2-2	CASSFSGSDTGELFF	TGCGCCAGCAGCTTTAGCGGGAGCGACACCGGGGAGCTGTTTTTT
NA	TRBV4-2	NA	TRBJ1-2	CASSHDVAGNYGYTF	TGTGCCAGCAGCCATGACGTCGCGGGGAACTATGGCTACACCTTC
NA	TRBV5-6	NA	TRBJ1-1	CASSLTEHTEAFF	TGTGCCAGCAGCTTGACGGAGCACACTGAAGCTTTCTTT
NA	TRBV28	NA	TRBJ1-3	CASSALRDRNTIYF	TGTGCCAGCAGTGCTCTCCGGGACAGAAACACCATATATTTT
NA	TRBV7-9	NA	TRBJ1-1	CASSLALGVNTEAFF	TGTGCCAGCAGCTTAGCGTTAGGGGTAAACACTGAAGCTTTCTTT